These T cell receptor beta chains were read from a single sample in a study of blood T cell repertoires in COVID-19. Repertoires were generated with immunoSEQ multiplex PCR, while TCRdb's copy carries only in-frame clones and drops some. The repertoire holds under 100,000 clones, about 87% seen once, with 15% to 20% in the top ten. Sequencing was performed on peripheral blood. The receptors were gathered from a human donor in a cohort sampled during active COVID-19. The CDR3 runs from the conserved cysteine through the conserved F or W. A D gene is named only where the DNA matches it firmly. Rows may omit the clone size; those that give it use once, few, many or a size class.

V: TRBV7-3
J: TRBJ2-7
D: TRBD2
size: few
DNA: TGTGCCAGCAGCACTACTAGCGGGGTCCCGTACGAGCAGTACTTC
CDR3: CASSTTSGVPYEQYF

V: TRBV4-2
J: TRBJ2-3
D: TRBD1
size: -
DNA: TGTGCCAGCAGCCAGGGGACAGGTGAACACACAGATACGCAGTATTTT
CDR3: CASSQGTGEHTDTQYF

V: TRBV4-3
J: TRBJ2-3
D: TRBD1
size: -
DNA: TGCGCCAGCAGCCAAGGTCCGGGACAGTACCCTTCTTTCACAGATACGCAGTATTTT
CDR3: CASSQGPGQYPSFTDTQYF

V: TRBV5-1
J: TRBJ1-4
D: -
size: -
DNA: TGCGCCAGCAGCTTGGCCGGGGAGGATAATGAAAAACTGTTTTTT
CDR3: CASSLAGEDNEKLFF

V: TRBV6-5
J: TRBJ2-2
D: -
size: once
DNA: TGTGCCAGCACCCAGTCCGGGGAGCTGTTTTTT
CDR3: CASTQSGELFF

V: TRBV6-4
J: TRBJ1-5
D: -
size: -
DNA: TGTGCCAGCAGTGCCCAGGAGGGGGGGGCCCAGCATTTT
CDR3: CASSAQEGGAQHF

V: TRBV27
J: TRBJ1-4
D: -
size: few
DNA: TGTGCCAGTAAAAGAGCTAATGAAAAACTGTTTTTT
CDR3: CASKRANEKLFF

V: TRBV30
J: TRBJ2-7
D: -
size: -
DNA: TGTGCCTGGAGCGGGGGACCGAACGAGCAGTACTTC
CDR3: CAWSGGPNEQYF

V: TRBV5-4
J: TRBJ2-1
D: TRBD2
size: -
DNA: TGTGCCAGCAGCCCAGGCGGGACTAGCGGGAATGAGCAGTTCTTC
CDR3: CASSPGGTSGNEQFF

V: TRBV7-3
J: TRBJ2-7
D: -
size: -
DNA: TGTGCCAGCAGCCGGTTAACCCGACTCCCAGGGCCCGAGCAGTACTTC
CDR3: CASSRLTRLPGPEQYF

V: TRBV10-1
J: TRBJ1-6
D: TRBD1
size: -
DNA: TGCGCCACCCAACAGGGGGATACTTGGAATTCACCCCTCCACTTT
CDR3: CATQQGDTWNSPLHF

V: TRBV11-2
J: TRBJ2-2
D: -
size: -
DNA: TGTGCCAGCAGCTTTCAGACTAGCGGGGAGCTGTTTTTT
CDR3: CASSFQTSGELFF

V: TRBV6-2/TRBV6-3
J: TRBJ2-7
D: -
size: -
DNA: TGTGCCAGCAGCCGCCTCCCAGGAACCTACGAGCAGTACTTC
CDR3: CASSRLPGTYEQYF

V: TRBV11-3
J: TRBJ2-7
D: -
size: -
DNA: TGTGCCAGCAGCCCTGGTCCAGGGGACCCCTACGAGCAGTACTTC
CDR3: CASSPGPGDPYEQYF

V: TRBV5-4
J: TRBJ1-2
D: -
size: -
DNA: TGTGCCAGCAGCGCCGCCGGGGGGACCTATGGCTACACCTTC
CDR3: CASSAAGGTYGYTF

V: TRBV6-5
J: TRBJ1-6
D: TRBD1
size: -
DNA: TGTGCCAGCACCCGAGGACAGGATAATTCACCCCTCCACTTT
CDR3: CASTRGQDNSPLHF

V: TRBV3-1/TRBV3-2
J: TRBJ1-5
D: -
size: -
DNA: TGTGCCAGCAGCCGTCAAGGGGTCAATCAGCCCCAGCATTTT
CDR3: CASSRQGVNQPQHF

V: TRBV6-5
J: TRBJ1-2
D: TRBD1
size: -
DNA: TGTGCCAGCAATACAGGGGATGGCTATGGCTACACCTTC
CDR3: CASNTGDGYGYTF

V: TRBV5-1
J: TRBJ2-2
D: -
size: -
DNA: TGCGCCAGCAGCGCCGACGGGGGAATTCCGAACACCGGGGAGCTGTTTTTT
CDR3: CASSADGGIPNTGELFF

V: TRBV2
J: TRBJ2-3
D: TRBD1
size: -
DNA: TGTGCCAGCACCAAGGACAGGCTGAGCACAGATACGCAGTATTTT
CDR3: CASTKDRLSTDTQYF

V: TRBV5-4
J: TRBJ2-2
D: -
size: -
DNA: TGTGCCAGCAGCTTTAGGGGGGGGCCCACCGGGGAGCTGTTTTTT
CDR3: CASSFRGGPTGELFF

V: TRBV2
J: TRBJ2-7
D: TRBD2
size: -
DNA: TGTGCCAGCAGGGGGGGGACGGCAGCGGGCGAGCAGTACTTC
CDR3: CASRGGTAAGEQYF

V: TRBV15
J: TRBJ2-6
D: TRBD1
size: -
DNA: TGTGCCACCAGCAGAGGGGGACAGTCTGGGGCCAACGTCCTGACTTTC
CDR3: CATSRGGQSGANVLTF

V: TRBV5-4
J: TRBJ2-3
D: TRBD2
size: -
DNA: TGTGCCAGCAGCCCCCCCCTAGCGGCCGTATCGGATACGCAGTATTTT
CDR3: CASSPPLAAVSDTQYF

V: TRBV14
J: TRBJ2-5
D: TRBD2
size: -
DNA: TGTGCCAGCAGCCAATGGGCGGGGGGCCAAGAGACCCAGTACTTC
CDR3: CASSQWAGGQETQYF

V: TRBV25-1
J: TRBJ1-4
D: -
size: once
DNA: TGTGCCAGCGGGCCAATGGACAGCGTTAATGAAAAACTGTTTTTT
CDR3: CASGPMDSVNEKLFF

V: TRBV28
J: TRBJ2-7
D: TRBD1
size: -
DNA: TGTGCCAGCAGTGTGGGACAGGGGGGCTACGAGCAGTACTTC
CDR3: CASSVGQGGYEQYF

V: TRBV5-6
J: TRBJ1-2
D: TRBD1
size: -
DNA: TGTGCCAGCAGCCTCGGACAGGCCCCCCGGGGCTACACCTTC
CDR3: CASSLGQAPRGYTF

V: TRBV3-1/TRBV3-2
J: TRBJ1-1
D: -
size: -
DNA: TGTGCCAGCAGCCAAGTACAGGGGAACACTGAAGCTTTCTTT
CDR3: CASSQVQGNTEAFF

V: TRBV7-9
J: TRBJ1-5
D: -
size: -
DNA: TGTGCCAGCAGCTTGGGAACAGGGCACAATCAGCCCCAGCATTTT
CDR3: CASSLGTGHNQPQHF

V: TRBV9
J: TRBJ1-5
D: -
size: -
DNA: TGTGCCAGCAGCGTTGGGACACTAAATCAGCCCCAGCATTTT
CDR3: CASSVGTLNQPQHF

V: TRBV6-5
J: TRBJ1-3
D: -
size: -
DNA: TGTGCCAGCAGGACAGCTGGAAACACCATATATTTT
CDR3: CASRTAGNTIYF

V: TRBV7-6
J: TRBJ2-3
D: TRBD2
size: -
DNA: TGTGCCAGCAGCCCACCTAGCGGGGGATACACAGATACGCAGTATTTT
CDR3: CASSPPSGGYTDTQYF

V: TRBV3-1/TRBV3-2
J: TRBJ2-1
D: TRBD2
size: -
DNA: TGTGCCAGCAGCCAAGGCACTGGCGGGGGAAATGAGCAGTTCTTC
CDR3: CASSQGTGGGNEQFF

V: TRBV4-3
J: TRBJ2-3
D: -
size: once
DNA: TGCGCCAGCAGCCAAGATGCAGGTATCGCCACAGATACGCAGTATTTT
CDR3: CASSQDAGIATDTQYF